Below are 4 T cell receptor beta chains sequenced from a single sample in a study of T cells in narcolepsy. Only in-frame clones appear in the TCRdb table, and some are missing; sequencing was by immunoSEQ multiplex PCR. The top ten hold approximately 1% of the sample, which has about 30,000 clones, around 82% seen once. The sequenced sample consisted of CD45RA- memory CD4+ T cells from PBMCs. These receptors were taken from a human donor with narcolepsy.

This chain connects TRBV6-5 to TRBJ1-5; D remains ambiguous. Germline V CDR1 and CDR2: MNHEY, SVGAGI. The CDR3 runs to 14 residues. Trimming stripped 4 bases from V and 1 base from J, with 8 bases between. CDR3 DNA sequence: TGTGCCAGCAGTTCCGGGAAAAGCAATCAGCCCCAGCATTTT. Translation gives CASSSGKSNQPQHF.

V gene TRBV11-3 combines with J gene TRBJ2-4; the match to TRBD2 covers 10 bases. This CDR3 contains 16 residues. Germline values: CDR1 SGHNT, CDR2 YENEEA. V lost 5 bases to trimming and J lost 8 bases; unmatched junction nucleotides: 12. CDR3 in amino acids: CASSPYGLAVRDIQYF. The CDR3 DNA sequence: TGTGCCAGCAGCCCTTATGGACTAGCGGTACGGGACATTCAGTACTTC.

This chain joins TRBV6-1 and TRBJ1-2; TRBD1 might be the D (5 bases). Per germline, CDR1 MNHNS and CDR2 SASEGT. V was clipped by 4 bases and J by 4 bases, with 13 bases between them. This CDR3 is built from 14 residues. The CDR3 nucleotides read TGTGCCAGCAGTGGACAGCTTTCCCCCTATGGCTACACCTTC. Translating it yields CASSGQLSPYGYTF.

This chain connects TRBV20-1 to TRBJ1-2; no reliable D call. V was cut by 3 bases and J by 8 bases, with 10 bases left in between. CDR3 size: 11 residues. Germline-derived CDR1 and CDR2 are DFQATT and SNEGSKA (reference sequence). The CDR3 loop reads CSARDQEGYTF. CDR3 DNA sequence: TGCAGTGCTAGGGACCAGGAAGGCTACACCTTC.